This passage covers 7 T cell receptor beta chains from one sample sequenced in a study of T cells expressing NK-cell markers (dated by TCRdb to the early 2020s). Library creation used 5' RACE. Sequencing was performed on an Illumina HiSeq 2000. TCRdb reprocessed the reads and assigns one entry to each CDR3 protein sequence, leaving out DNA. The sample table includes roughly 420,000 distinct CDR3 sequences. The ten top clones hold 7.3% of the sample. Specimen: blood T cells: a sorted CD56 or NKG2C T cell subset, CD4+ or CD8+ T cells, or bulk PBMC T cells (not recorded which). The source is a woman aged 18 to 69 in good health.

The chain uses TRBV6-2 or TRBV6-3 and TRBJ2-3; TCRdb outputs TRBD2, but without DNA this stays unchecked. CDR3 length: 20 amino acids. The germline V gene has CDR1 MNHEY and CDR2 SVGEGT. The CDR3 spells CASSNQQDATSGRDLDTQYF.

The chain couples TRBV5-5 to TRBJ1-4. In germline, CDR1 is SGHKS, CDR2 YYEKEE (reference sequence). This CDR3 is 14 amino acids long. CDR3 sequence: CASSWGGTNEKLFF.

V is TRBV6-1 and J is TRBJ2-3; checking the TCRdb D call of TRBD2 is not possible without DNA. The CDR3 length is 13 residues. Germline CDR1 and CDR2: MNHNS and SASEGT. The CDR3 loop is CASGGDSTDTQYF.

The genes are TRBV12-3 or TRBV12-4 and TRBJ2-3. The CDR3 has 14 amino acids. The CDR3 is CASSVTPSTDTQYF.

The chain joins TRBV19 to TRBJ1-5; checking the TCRdb D call of TRBD1 is not possible without DNA. Germline lookup yields CDR1 LNHDA and CDR2 SQIVND (reference sequence). This CDR3 region has 15 residues. CDR3 sequence: CASSIRAGADQPQHF.

The chain joins TRBV11-2 to TRBJ2-3; TCRdb's D gene call, TRBD2, goes unchecked for lack of DNA. The length of the CDR3 is 16 residues. Germline CDR1 reads SGHAT; CDR2 reads FQNNGV. CDR3: CASSPRTSGRAITQYF.

The chain carries TRBV20-1 and TRBJ1-5; TCRdb picks TRBD1, but there is no DNA to check that call. This CDR3 has 15 residues. CDR1 and CDR2 from the germline V gene are DFQATT and SNEGSKA (reference sequence). The CDR3 loop is CSARPPGTANQPQHF.